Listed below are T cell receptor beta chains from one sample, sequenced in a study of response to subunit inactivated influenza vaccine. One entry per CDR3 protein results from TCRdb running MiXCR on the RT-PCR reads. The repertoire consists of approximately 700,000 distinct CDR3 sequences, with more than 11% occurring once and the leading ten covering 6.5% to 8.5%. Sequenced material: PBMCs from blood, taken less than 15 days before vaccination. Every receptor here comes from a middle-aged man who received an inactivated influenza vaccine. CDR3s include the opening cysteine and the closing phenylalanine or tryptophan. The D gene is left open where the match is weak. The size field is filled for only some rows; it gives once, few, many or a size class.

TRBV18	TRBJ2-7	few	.	TGTGCCAGCTCACCTGATGGGACCGTTAGAAACTTC	CASSPDGTVRNF
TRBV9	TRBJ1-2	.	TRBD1	TGTGCCAGCAGCATTCGACAGGGAACTAACTATGGCTACACCTTC	CASSIRQGTNYGYTF
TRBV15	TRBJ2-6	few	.	TGTGCCACCAGCGGGCGACGGGGACCTGGGGCCAACGTCCTGACTTTC	CATSGRRGPGANVLTF
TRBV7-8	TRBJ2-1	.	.	TGTGCCAGCAGCTTAGCGTTAGGGAGGTCTCTGGGAGGTGAGCAGTTCTTC	CASSLALGRSLGGEQFF
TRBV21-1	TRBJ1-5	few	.	TGTGCCACGGGGCATCCAACCATAAATCAGCCCCAGCATTTT	CATGHPTINQPQHF
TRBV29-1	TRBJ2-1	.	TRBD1	TGCAGCGTTGGGACAGGGGCCTACAATGAGCAGTTCTTC	CSVGTGAYNEQFF
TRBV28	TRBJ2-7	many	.	TGTGCCAGCAGTTTACGGGGTTGGGACTCCTACGAGCAGTACTTC	CASSLRGWDSYEQYF
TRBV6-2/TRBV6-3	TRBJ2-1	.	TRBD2	TGTGCCAGCAGTTACTCTTTTGGCGGGGGGTACTCCTACAATGAGCAGTTCTTC	CASSYSFGGGYSYNEQFF
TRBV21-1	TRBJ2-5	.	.	TGTGCCAGCAGCAGACAGGGGGGTTTGCAAGAGACCCAGTACTTC	CASSRQGGLQETQYF
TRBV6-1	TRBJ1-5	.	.	TGTGCCAGCAGTCCCGTGAGGGGTAGCAATCAGCCCCAGCATTTT	CASSPVRGSNQPQHF